This TCR beta chain was sequenced in a study of Graves' ophthalmopathy and Graves' hyperthyroidism. Study-level information: Peripheral blood samples were taken at initial diagnosis, before any treatment.

Hyperthyroidism patients, all newly diagnosed, had under 2 months' duration and ages of 18 to 65. The CDR3 covers 14 residues. V gave up 9 bases and J gave up 2 bases, with 17 bases separating them. As the template, RNA transcripts were used to amplify TCR beta CDR3 regions. In the first round, RT-PCR was carried out with HTBI primers, and a multiplex PCR formed the second round. TCRdb re-called the multiplex PCR reads with MiXCR, one entry per CDR3 protein. Counted here are about 420,000 distinct CDR3 sequences, roughly 21% occurring once; the ten biggest clones make up approximately 3.2%. The sample was peripheral blood. The chain couples TRBV12-3 or TRBV12-4 to TRBJ2-7, with D possibly TRBD2 on 5 matching bases. The TCR sequence derives from a woman aged 18-29 years with stable Graves' hyperthyroidism. The DNA of the CDR3 is TGTGCCAGTGACTACGGAACATACACCTACGAGCAGTACTTC. Translated, it gives CASDYGTYTYEQYF.